This T cell receptor beta chain was sequenced in a study of CXCR3-negative and CXCR3-positive naive CD8 T cells. Study-wide results and caveats: Naive CXCR3-positive and CXCR3-negative cells shared similar TRBV-TRBJ usage, unlike memory cells. Diversity ran similarly high across both naive subsets but far lower in memory CD8+ cells. CXCR3-negative naive cells had less hydrophobic TRB CDR3s than did CXCR3-positive naive cells. Fresh PBMCs served for most assays, and CXCR3 expression fell partially after cryopreservation.

With UMI labels, 5' RACE was used to prepare the TRB cDNA libraries. TCRdb reprocessed the 5' RACE reads, with one entry per CDR3 protein and no DNA. Here the sample table reports tens of thousands of distinct CDR3 sequences. Naive CD8+ T cells had a CD45RO-CCR7+CD27+CD95- phenotype. Concerning this clonotype: Its antigen is as yet unknown.

Germline V gene sequence: CDR1 SGHTA, CDR2 FQGTGA. The CDR3 sequence is 11 residues long. The rearrangement uses TRBV7-3 and TRBJ2-2. The TCR originated in a human donor in good health. Some clones in this sample may be carry-over from other donors' samples. The sequenced material came from naive CXCR3+ CD8+ T cells from blood. The subset: CD45RO-CCR7+CD27+CD95- naive CD8+ T cells expressing CXCR3 (TNR3+). CDR3: CASGDTGELFF. Full variable domain (remainder filled in from reference TRBV7-3 and TRBJ2-2): GAGVSQTPSNKVTEKGKYVELRCDPISGHTALYWYRQSLGQGPEFLIYFQGTGAADDSGLPNDRFFAVRPEGSVSTLKIQRTERGDSAVYLCASGDTGELFFGEGSRLTVL.